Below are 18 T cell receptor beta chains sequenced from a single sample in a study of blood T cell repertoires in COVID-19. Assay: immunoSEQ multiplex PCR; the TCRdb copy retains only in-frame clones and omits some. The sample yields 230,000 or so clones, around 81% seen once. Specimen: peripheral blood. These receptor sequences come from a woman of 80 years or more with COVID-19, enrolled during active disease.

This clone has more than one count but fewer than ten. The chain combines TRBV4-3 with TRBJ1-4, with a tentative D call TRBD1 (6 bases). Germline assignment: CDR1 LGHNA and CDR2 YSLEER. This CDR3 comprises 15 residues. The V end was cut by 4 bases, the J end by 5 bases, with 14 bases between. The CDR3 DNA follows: TGCGCCAGCAGCCCACAAGGGGGGGGGAATGAAAAACTGTTTTTT. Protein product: CASSPQGGGNEKLFF.

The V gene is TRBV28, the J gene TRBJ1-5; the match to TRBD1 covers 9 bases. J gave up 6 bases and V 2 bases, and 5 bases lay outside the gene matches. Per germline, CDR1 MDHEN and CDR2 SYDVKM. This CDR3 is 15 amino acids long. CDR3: CASSLITGGLQPQHF. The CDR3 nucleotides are TGTGCCAGCAGTTTAATAACAGGGGGCCTTCAGCCCCAGCATTTT. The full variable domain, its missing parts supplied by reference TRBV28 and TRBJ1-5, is DVKVTQSSRYLVKRTGEKVFLECVQDMDHENMFWYRQDPGLGLRLIYFSYDVKMKEKGDIPEGYSVSREKKERFSLILESASTNQTSMYLCASSLITGGLQPQHFGDGTRLSIL.

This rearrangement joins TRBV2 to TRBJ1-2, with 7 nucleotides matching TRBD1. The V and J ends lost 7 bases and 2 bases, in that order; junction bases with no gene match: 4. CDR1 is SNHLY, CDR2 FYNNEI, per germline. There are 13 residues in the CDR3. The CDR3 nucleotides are TGTGCCAGCACCTCACAGGGGAACTATGGCTACACCTTC. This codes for CASTSQGNYGYTF.

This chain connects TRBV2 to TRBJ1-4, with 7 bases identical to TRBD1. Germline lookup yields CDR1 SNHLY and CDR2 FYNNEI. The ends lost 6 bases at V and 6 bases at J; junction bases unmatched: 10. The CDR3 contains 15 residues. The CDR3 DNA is TGTGCCAGCAGCGGGGACGCAGGGGGATATGAAAAACTGTTTTTT. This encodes CASSGDAGGYEKLFF.

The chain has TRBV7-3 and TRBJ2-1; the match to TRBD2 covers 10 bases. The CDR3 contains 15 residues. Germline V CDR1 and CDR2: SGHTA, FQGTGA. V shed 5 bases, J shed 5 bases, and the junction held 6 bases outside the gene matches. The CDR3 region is CASSGSGGAHNEQFF. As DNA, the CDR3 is TGTGCCAGCAGCGGAAGCGGGGGGGCCCACAATGAGCAGTTCTTC.

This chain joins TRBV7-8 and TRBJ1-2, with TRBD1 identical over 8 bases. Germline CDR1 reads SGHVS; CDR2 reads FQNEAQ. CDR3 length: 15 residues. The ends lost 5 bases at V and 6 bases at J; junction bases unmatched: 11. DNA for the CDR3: TGTGCCAGCAGCCCTGGACAGGGTCTCCGCGATGGCTACACCTTC. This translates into CASSPGQGLRDGYTF.

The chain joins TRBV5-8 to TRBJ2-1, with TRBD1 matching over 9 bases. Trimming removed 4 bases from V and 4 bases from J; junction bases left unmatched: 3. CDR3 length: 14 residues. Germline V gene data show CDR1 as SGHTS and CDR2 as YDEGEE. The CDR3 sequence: CASSMTGGYNEQFF. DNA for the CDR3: TGTGCCAGCAGCATGACAGGGGGGTACAATGAGCAGTTCTTC.

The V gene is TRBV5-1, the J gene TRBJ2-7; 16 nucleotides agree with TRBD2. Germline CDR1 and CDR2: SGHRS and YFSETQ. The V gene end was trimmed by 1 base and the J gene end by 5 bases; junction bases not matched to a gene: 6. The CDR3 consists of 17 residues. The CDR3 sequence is CASSLPGLAGGPHEQYF. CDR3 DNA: TGCGCCAGCAGCTTGCCGGGACTAGCGGGAGGGCCCCACGAGCAGTACTTC.

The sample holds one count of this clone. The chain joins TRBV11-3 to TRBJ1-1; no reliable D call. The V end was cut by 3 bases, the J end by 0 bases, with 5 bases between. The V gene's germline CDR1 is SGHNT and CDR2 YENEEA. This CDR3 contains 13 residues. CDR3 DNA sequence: TGTGCCAGCAGCTTCGGGTTGAACACTGAAGCTTTCTTT. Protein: CASSFGLNTEAFF.

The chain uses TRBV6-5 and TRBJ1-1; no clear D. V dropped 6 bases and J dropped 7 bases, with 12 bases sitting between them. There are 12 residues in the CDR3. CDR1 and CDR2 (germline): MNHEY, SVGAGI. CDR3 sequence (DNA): TGTGCCAGCAGCGGAGGATGGATTGAAGCTTTCTTT. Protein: CASSGGWIEAFF.

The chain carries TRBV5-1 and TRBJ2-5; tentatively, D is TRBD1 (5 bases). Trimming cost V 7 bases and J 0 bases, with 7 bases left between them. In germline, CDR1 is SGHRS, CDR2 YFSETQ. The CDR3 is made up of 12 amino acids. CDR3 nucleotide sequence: TGCGCCAGCCGACAGTACCAAGAGACCCAGTACTTC. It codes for CASRQYQETQYF.

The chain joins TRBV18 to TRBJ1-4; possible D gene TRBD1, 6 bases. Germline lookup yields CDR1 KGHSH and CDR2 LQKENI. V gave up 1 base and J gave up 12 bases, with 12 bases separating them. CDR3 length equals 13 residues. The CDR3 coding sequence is TGTGCCAGCTCACCACTCATAGGGGGACAACTGTTTTTT. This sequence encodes CASSPLIGGQLFF.

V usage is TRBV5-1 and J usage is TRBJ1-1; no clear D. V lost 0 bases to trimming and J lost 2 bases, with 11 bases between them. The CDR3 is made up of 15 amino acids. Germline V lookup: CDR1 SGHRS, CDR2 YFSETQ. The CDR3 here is CASSLGASGNTEAFF. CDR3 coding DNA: TGCGCCAGCAGCTTGGGAGCCAGCGGAAACACTGAAGCTTTCTTT.

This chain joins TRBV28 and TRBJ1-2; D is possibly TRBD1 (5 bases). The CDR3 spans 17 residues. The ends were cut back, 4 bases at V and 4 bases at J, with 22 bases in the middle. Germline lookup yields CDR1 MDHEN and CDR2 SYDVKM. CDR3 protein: CASSWIDSRAETYGYTF. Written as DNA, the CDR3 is TGTGCCAGCAGTTGGATTGACAGCCGAGCCGAGACCTATGGCTACACCTTC.

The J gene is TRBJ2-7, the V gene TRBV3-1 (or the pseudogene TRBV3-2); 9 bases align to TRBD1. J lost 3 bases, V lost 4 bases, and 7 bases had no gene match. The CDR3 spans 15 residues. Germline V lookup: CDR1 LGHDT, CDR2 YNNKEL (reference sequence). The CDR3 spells CASSLATGGVYEQYF. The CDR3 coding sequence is TGTGCCAGCAGCCTCGCGACAGGGGGAGTCTACGAGCAGTACTTC.

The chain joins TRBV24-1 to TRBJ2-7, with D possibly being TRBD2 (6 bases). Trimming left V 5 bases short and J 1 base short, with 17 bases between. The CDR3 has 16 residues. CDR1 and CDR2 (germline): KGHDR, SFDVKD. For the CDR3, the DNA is TGTGCCACCAGTGGAGTCGGTACCGGAGGGTCCTACGAGCAGTACTTC. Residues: CATSGVGTGGSYEQYF.

The CDR3: CASSTREGRPHEQYF. In nucleotides, the CDR3 is TGTGCCAGCAGCACGCGGGAGGGCCGTCCACACGAGCAGTACTTC. V usage is TRBV7-2 and J usage is TRBJ2-7; 9 nucleotides align to TRBD2. V was pared by 5 bases and J by 5 bases, with 10 bases of the junction left unmatched. The CDR3 spans 15 residues. The germline gives CDR1 SGHTA, CDR2 FQGNSA.

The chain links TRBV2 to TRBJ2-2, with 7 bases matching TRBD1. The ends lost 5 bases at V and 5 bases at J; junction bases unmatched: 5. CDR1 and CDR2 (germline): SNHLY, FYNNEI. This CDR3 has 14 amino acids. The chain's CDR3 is CASSWDRFTGELFF. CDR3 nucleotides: TGTGCCAGCAGTTGGGACAGATTTACCGGGGAGCTGTTTTTT. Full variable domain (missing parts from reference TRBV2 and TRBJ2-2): EPEVTQTPSHQVTQMGQEVILRCVPISNHLYFYWYRQILGQKVEFLVSFYNNEISEKSEIFDDQFSVERPDGSNFTLKIRSTKLEDSAMYFCASSWDRFTGELFFGEGSRLTVL.